This T cell receptor beta chain was sequenced during a study of cytomegalovirus exposure and HLA in healthy donors (dated by TCRdb to 2016 to 2017). Some background on the complete study: According to an earlier analysis of a few hundred of the donors, some 180 million T cells yielded some 110 million unique TCR beta sequences and about 300 Gb of sequence data. An earlier analysis of 587 of the donors applied high-throughput TCR beta sequencing to assess whether each TCR beta V gene segment acted as functional or pseudogenic. Typing coverage differed by locus: A, B, C, DRB1 and DQB1 were typed in roughly 620-640 donors, DQA1 in 522, DPA1 in some 610, and DPB1 in roughly 450. In a later analysis, previously published TCR beta repertoires from several hundred donors were re-analyzed and high-resolution HLA genotyping was added so that TCR occurrence patterns could be studied. Rather than drawing on any new phenotypic data, the later analysis identified candidate immune exposures from TCR beta sequences and the way those sequences occurred across donors. Across 398 genotyped donors of the cohort, an average of about 240,000 unique TCR beta nucleotide sequences per donor were sequenced, and 15% to 20% of those sequences were non-productive. The genetic ancestry cluster associated with self-reported Caucasian donors included over 65% of the 350 to 500 genotyped donors. Besides the first cohort of 666 subjects, a separate validation cohort made up of roughly 130 different subjects was used. A later genetic analysis took genome-wide SNP genotypes for about 55% of the 666 donors and used that subset as a discovery cohort. HLA typing included class I and class II loci at four-digit resolution. The study aimed to test whether signatures of past pathogen exposure could be identified by cataloging public T cell receptors. All discovery cohort repertoires had been generated using a single sequencing platform. Donor age, sex, ethnicity and CMV serostatus were compiled together with the repertoire data. High-throughput TCR immunosequencing, statistical association of individual TCRs with disease status, and machine learning were combined to predict cytomegalovirus infection status. The T cell repertoires of roughly 660 subjects were profiled by immunosequencing and related to cytomegalovirus serostatus. About 280 gigabases of sequencing data and around 80 million unique TCR sequences made up an early release that covered some 640 HLA-typed donors. Five DR-DQ haplotypes were handled as single units for association and clustering, since linkage in the cohort was strong. Beyond this particular receptor, the publication reports: When HLA alleles, especially DR and DQ, strongly co-occurred, TCR associations were difficult to assign to individual alleles. Because HLA typing was missing for some donors at each locus, association tests included only the typed subset. Broadly in line with IMGT annotations, most TCR beta V segments showed up in productive rearrangements about 87% or about 30% of the time in an earlier analysis of under 700 of the donors. In a later analysis, HLA-associated TCR beta chains were found to be more clonally expanded and to have lower generation probabilities than equally common non-associated chains. A further reported finding was that TCR beta sequences accurately predicted the HLA-A and HLA-B alleles for most subjects in the first cohort. A later analysis associated about 17,000 TCR beta sequences with specific HLA alleles at a false discovery rate of 0.05. Across donors, most TCR sequences were observed very rarely, whereas some public TCRs were present in many individuals. According to a later genetic analysis, donors in an Asian-associated ancestry cluster had fewer N-insertions in productive TCRs than the approximately 670-donor mean. Sequencing depth was assumed to be roughly uniform across donors in the presence/absence analyses, though that assumption may not hold. Seventeen rarely observed V segments, including chromosome 9 orphons, were excluded from the earlier analysis of several hundred of the donors because counts were too low. Cytomegalovirus status was reported to be diagnosed by the classifier with high specificity and sensitivity in both the original and validation cohorts. Only TCR beta chains were sequenced in this cohort, and the absence of alpha or paired-chain data limited detectable features. The study listed around 160 TCR beta chains as associated with cytomegalovirus. It was suggested by the authors that the approach could potentially be generalized to other disease states and immunological phenotypes. In a later analysis, most CMV-associated TCR beta chains were found to appear HLA-restricted, with HLA associations seemingly driven largely by CMV exposure. According to a later analysis, parvovirus B19, influenza, CMV and Epstein-Barr virus appeared linked to several top co-occurrence clusters. In vitro tests confirmed that a few of the cytomegalovirus-associated TCR beta chains recognize cytomegalovirus antigens. Some IMGT-functional V segments, including TRBV6-2 and TRBV6-3, could not be distinguished by the 87-base-pair reads and were therefore excluded. A cluster of highly shared sequence variants was judged likely to represent a technical artifact of the sequencing pipeline. For the cohort, immune exposure information was limited to CMV serostatus. A later analysis found that TCR association rates varied across HLA loci, with DRB1 alleles showing the most associated TCRs and HLA-C alleles the fewest. Correlated functional status among segregating V segments might be attributable to linkage disequilibrium, but an unknown experimental factor could not be ruled out. An association between a missense DCLRE1C variant and V-gene and J-gene trimming of TCR beta chains was found in a later genetic analysis and replicated in an independent cohort.

This clone has only a few counts. It lacks a known antigen. No much larger clone is present one base from it, and per-base qualities are unavailable. In total, 630 or so healthy bone marrow donors made up the cohort. At the time of sampling, every cohort member was nominally healthy, though immune exposures that went unrecorded were likely present. The donor was CMV seronegative and was included in the group of about 350 seronegative cohort members. A peripheral blood sample was provided by each donor, and peripheral blood mononuclear cells were used for TCR beta sequencing. Genomic DNA extraction from the blood cell samples was performed with the Qiagen DNeasy Blood Extraction Kit. The library was built by means of the immunoSEQ multiplex PCR assay. A mixture of 60 forward primers for TCR Vbeta segments and 13 reverse primers for TCR Jbeta segments was used in the multiplex PCR. A multiplex PCR assay on genomic DNA amplified the CDR3 region of rearranged TCR beta genes. The amplified TCR beta libraries were sequenced on the Illumina HiSeq System as 87-base-pair reads. As for how the authors treated the data: Across the roughly 600 repertoires, a later analysis counted 75 million to 90 million unique TCR beta chains, around 10 million of which were shared by at least two donors. A nearest-neighbor algorithm error-corrected the raw reads and collapsed the reads into unique sequences, merging closely related sequences to remove PCR and sequencing errors. Alignment of CDR3 sequences to IMGT reference sequences was used to assign V, D and J gene segments. Each retained sequence needed at least a six-nucleotide match to both a V gene segment and a J gene segment. A rearrangement was called productive if the CDR3 had no stop codons and remained in frame with V and J, and every other rearrangement was called non-productive. CDR3 was defined by IMGT convention, running from the second conserved V-encoded cysteine to the conserved J-encoded phenylalanine. The earlier analysis of fewer than 700 of the donors excluded sequences that lacked an unambiguous match to a single V gene segment. An earlier analysis of several hundred of the donors called V segments functional above 56.7% productive rearrangements and segregating when the between-donor standard deviation exceeded 5%. A statistical classification framework was built for diagnosing cytomegalovirus status from the catalog of TCR beta chain sequences. In a later analysis, TCR nucleotide sequences were compared against IMGT/GENE-DB human TR gene sequences so that V and J genes could be assigned. In a later analysis, CDR3 sequences and most-parsimonious VDJ recombination scenarios were assigned using the TCRdist pipeline. A later analysis defined each TCR beta chain by its CDR3 amino acid sequence plus V-gene family, and excluded reads lacking a unique V-gene family. In a later analysis, around 650 highly shared, low-generation-probability nucleotide sequences were removed to address suspected cross-contamination and a sequencing artifact. A later analysis calculated a clonal expansion index for each public chain from normalized within-repertoire ranks of inferred template counts. A later analysis computed generation probabilities with a VDJ recombination model fitted to out-of-frame rearrangements, and checked the results against IGoR. A later analysis scored TCR-TCR, TCR-HLA and TCR-CMV co-occurrence with hypergeometric tests, applying a repertoire-size bias correction to TCR pairs. To estimate false discovery rates, a later analysis permuted the HLA or CMV assignments 20 times. In a later analysis, co-occurring TCRs were grouped using DBSCAN, with TCRdist sequence similarity added in when clustering inside HLA-allele-positive subsets. Repertoires with fewer than 30,000 or more than 120,000 public chains, plus five repertoires with anomalous nucleotide sharing, were excluded from co-occurrence clustering. TCRdb took over this immuneACCESS table, retaining in-frame rearrangements with V and J assigned. Such tables are incomplete; in checked studies, under half of the missing clones stem from an unresolved V gene, and the remainder is unexplained. V, J and clone size are those of that table, while D and trimming were read from the DNA. In all, the sample holds 120,000 to 150,000 clones, and 75% to 80% of those were seen once. Of the sample, around 0.7% falls within the top ten clones.

CDR1 is given as SGHVS and CDR2 as FNYEAQ, both from the germline V gene. The junction shows trimming of 5 bases on V and 1 base on J, plus 11 bases between the germline ends. The CDR3 spans 14 residues, from the cysteine through the phenylalanine. CDR3 DNA only is kept here, 42 bases in frame from base 1. The sequence derives from a male donor in good health and CMV-seronegative. The sequence is built from TRBV7-6 and TRBJ2-5; no D gene can be assigned with confidence. The sample was PBMCs. The CDR3: CASSPRQIQETQYF. The bases are TGTGCCAGCAGCCCGCGGCAGATCCAAGAGACCCAGTACTTC.